Listed below are T cell receptor beta chains from one sample, sequenced in a study of blood T cell repertoires in COVID-19. The data were produced by immunoSEQ multiplex PCR, yet TCRdb's version contains in-frame clones alone and is incomplete. This sample has around 260,000 clones; roughly 80% occur once, and the top ten carry approximately 4%. The sequenced sample was PBMCs or T cells enriched from blood (not recorded which). All receptors come from a man aged 25 to 45 with acute COVID-19. Each CDR3 is given without its conserved first and last residue. The order of the fields is V gene, J gene, CDR3 protein.

TRBV12-5	TRBJ2-1	ASGPLGPSASGRNEQF
TRBV7-2	TRBJ2-3	ASSFNRVAQY
TRBV19	TRBJ1-4	ASSILTPNEKLF
TRBV5-4	TRBJ2-5	ASSLTGETQY
TRBV5-1	TRBJ1-2	ASSLQGRDYGYT
TRBV4-1	TRBJ1-4	ASSRPTGGKEKLF
TRBV9	TRBJ1-6	ASNQNPGQGQFNSPLH
TRBV5-4	TRBJ1-1	ASSFETGSTEAF
TRBV6-2/TRBV6-3	TRBJ1-5	ASSYASSNQPQH
TRBV7-9	TRBJ1-2	ASTLRGGADGYGYT
TRBV6-5	TRBJ1-2	ASSPSDRGRSGYT
TRBV18	TRBJ1-2	ASSRDSPWYGYT
TRBV28	TRBJ2-1	ASSYTGRNEQF
TRBV27	TRBJ1-1	ASTPTGGLNTEAF
TRBV6-5	TRBJ1-1	ASGTRPSGSEAF
TRBV5-1	TRBJ1-4	ASSHGQGWREKLF
TRBV28	TRBJ2-2	AGAAGVPGELF
TRBV28	TRBJ1-2	ASRRPGARGYT
TRBV11-2	TRBJ1-5	ASSPDRGNQPQH
TRBV7-2	TRBJ1-4	ASSSIGTATEKLF
TRBV6-5	TRBJ1-1	ASSYSKGRPAF
TRBV27	TRBJ1-3	ASSLFRGGNTIY
TRBV6-4	TRBJ2-1	ASSDSRRGGRYEQF
TRBV5-4	TRBJ2-5	ASSYPGRETQY
TRBV19	TRBJ2-4	ASKGNVLAKNIQY
TRBV6-5	TRBJ1-2	ASSYSTGDRGT
TRBV24-1	TRBJ1-2	ATSDPGTGGNYGYT
TRBV29-1	TRBJ1-1	SAVDRNTEAF
TRBV27	TRBJ1-2	ASSPSGGSYYGYT
TRBV9	TRBJ2-3	ASSAGGTDTQY
TRBV30	TRBJ2-5	AWSEALTGGTQY